A selection of T cell receptor beta chains follows, all from one sample in a study of Ad26.COV2.S vaccination and SARS-CoV-2 variants. Sequencing was performed with immunoSEQ multiplex PCR; in TCRdb, only in-frame clones are kept and a portion is missing. The table records roughly 510,000 clones, 70% to 90% of them present only once. Specimen: peripheral blood, collected in a trial of Ad26.COV2.S vaccine versus placebo. The receptor source for this set is a person aged 18 to 65 who received the Ad26.COV2.S COVID-19 vaccine or a placebo. Each CDR3 is given with its conserved first and last residue. Each record gives: J gene, D gene, clone size, CDR3 length, V gene, CDR3 DNA, CDR3 protein. A D gene is named only where the DNA matches it firmly. Rows may omit the clone size; those that give it use once, few, many or a size class.

>TRBJ2-2|TRBD2|.|15|TRBV3-1/TRBV3-2
TGTGCCAGCAGCCAAGGGGACGGGAGGACCGGGGAGCTGTTTTTT
CASSQGDGRTGELFF
>TRBJ2-7|.|once|15|TRBV5-4
TGTGCCAGCAGCTTGGCCGGAGGCGGCTCGTCCGAGCAGTACTTC
CASSLAGGGSSEQYF
>TRBJ2-3|TRBD1|.|11|TRBV30
TGTGCCTGTGGACAGGGCGTTACGCAGTATTTT
CACGQGVTQYF
>TRBJ2-5|.|.|12|TRBV12-3/TRBV12-4
TGTGCCAGCTCTACCGTCCGGGAGACCCAGTACTTC
CASSTVRETQYF
>TRBJ2-2|.|.|15|TRBV19
TGTGCCAGTAGTCGGCTAGCAGGCAACACCGGGGAGCTGTTTTTT
CASSRLAGNTGELFF
>TRBJ2-7|.|.|15|TRBV27
TGTGCCAGCAGTCCACGGGGGCAGAGCTCCTACGAGCAGTACTTC
CASSPRGQSSYEQYF
>TRBJ2-1|.|once|11|TRBV10-3
TGTGCCATCAGTGAAGGTGGAACTGAGTTCTTC
CAISEGGTEFF
>TRBJ2-7|.|.|13|TRBV4-1
TGCGCCAGCAGCCAAGGTCAGGCCTACGAGCAGTACTTC
CASSQGQAYEQYF
>TRBJ1-2|.|few|13|TRBV7-9
TGTGCCAGTGCCAAACAGGGAAACTATGGCTACACCTTC
CASAKQGNYGYTF
>TRBJ1-5|TRBD1|.|14|TRBV6-5
TGTGCCAGCAGTTCCGACAGGGGGAGACAGCCCCAGCATTTT
CASSSDRGRQPQHF
>TRBJ2-5|.|.|13|TRBV19
TGTGCCAGTAGTGAGGCAGCTCAAGAGACCCAGTACTTC
CASSEAAQETQYF
>TRBJ1-2|.|.|13|TRBV19
TGTGCCAGTAGCCTTGGTGGCGTCCGTGGCTACACCTTC
CASSLGGVRGYTF
>TRBJ2-1|TRBD2|.|13|TRBV7-3
TGTGCCAGCAGCCCTAGCGGGACGGGTGAGCAGTTCTTC
CASSPSGTGEQFF
>TRBJ1-6|TRBD1|.|15|TRBV28
TGTGCCAGCAGTTCGCCTACAGGGGAGGGTTCACCCCTCCACTTT
CASSSPTGEGSPLHF
>TRBJ2-1|TRBD2|.|15|TRBV9
TGTGCCAGCAGCGCCCCGGGACTAGCAAATCGTGAGCAGTTCTTC
CASSAPGLANREQFF
>TRBJ2-7|.|.|14|TRBV5-6
TGTGCCAGCAGCTACGCCGGGACTCTCTACGAGCAGTACTTC
CASSYAGTLYEQYF
>TRBJ2-5|.|.|9|TRBV10-3
TGTGCCATCACAGTCTCCCAGTACTTC
CAITVSQYF
>TRBJ2-1|TRBD1|.|13|TRBV12-3/TRBV12-4
TGTGCCAGCAGTTTGGACAGGGGCAATGAGCAGTTCTTC
CASSLDRGNEQFF
>TRBJ1-3|.|.|13|TRBV12-3/TRBV12-4
TGTGCCAGCAACCCCAGTGGGGATTACACCATATATTTT
CASNPSGDYTIYF
>TRBJ2-7|.|.|15|TRBV11-2
TGTGCCAGCGAGCGGGTTAGAGCAGGCTCCTACGAGCAGTACTTC
CASERVRAGSYEQYF
>TRBJ2-7|.|.|15|TRBV29-1
TGCAGCGTTATCCGGGACGGTACTCGAACCTACGAGCAGTACTTC
CSVIRDGTRTYEQYF
>TRBJ1-6|.|.|15|TRBV5-1
TGCGCCAGCAGCAGGGTTGGAGAATATAATTCACCCCTCCACTTT
CASSRVGEYNSPLHF
>TRBJ1-2|.|.|15|TRBV7-2
TGTGCCAGCAGCTTGGGGACGGATTTTAACTATGGCTACACCTTC
CASSLGTDFNYGYTF
>TRBJ2-1|TRBD2|.|15|TRBV5-4
TGTGCCAGCAGCTTGGGGCTAGCGGGAGAAAATGAGCAGTTCTTC
CASSLGLAGENEQFF
>TRBJ2-1|TRBD2|.|13|TRBV6-5
TGTGCCAGCATCACGCGGGGGACGAATGAGCAGTTCTTC
CASITRGTNEQFF
>TRBJ2-7|.|.|14|TRBV2
TGTGCCACCACCGGCCCGTTCGCGACCTACGAGCAGTACTTC
CATTGPFATYEQYF
>TRBJ1-2|TRBD1|few|15|TRBV5-4
TGTGCCAGCAGCTCCACAGGGGGCACGGGCTATGGCTACACCTTC
CASSSTGGTGYGYTF
>TRBJ2-5|TRBD1|.|14|TRBV9
TGTGCCAGCAGCGCCACAGGGGGCCGGGAGACCCAGTACTTC
CASSATGGRETQYF
>TRBJ2-1|.|.|16|TRBV7-3
TGTGCCAGCAGCCGAGGCGGGCAGAGCTCCTACAATGAGCAGTTCTTC
CASSRGGQSSYNEQFF
>TRBJ2-1|.|.|14|TRBV5-1
TGCGCCAGCAGCCCAGGACCGGGCCGGGATGAGCAGTTCTTC
CASSPGPGRDEQFF
>TRBJ1-2|TRBD1|.|13|TRBV29-1
TGCAGCGTTGATCCGGGGACAGGGGATGGCTACACCTTC
CSVDPGTGDGYTF
>TRBJ2-2|TRBD2|.|14|TRBV9
TGTGCCAGCAGCGTGAGCGGGGGCACCGGGGAGCTGTTTTTT
CASSVSGGTGELFF
>TRBJ1-2|TRBD1|.|16|TRBV7-9
TGTGCCAGCAGCTTAGAGACAGGGCAGGCCTGGTGGGGCTACACCTTC
CASSLETGQAWWGYTF
>TRBJ2-3|.|.|16|TRBV7-9
TGTGCCAGCAGCTTAGATACGACTAGGGCCACAGATACGCAGTATTTT
CASSLDTTRATDTQYF
>TRBJ2-7|.|.|13|TRBV27
TGTGCCAGCAGTTTCAGTCAGGCCTACGAGCAGTACTTC
CASSFSQAYEQYF
>TRBJ1-5|TRBD1|.|14|TRBV6-5
TGTGCCAGCAGTTACGGACAGGGTGTACAGCCCCAGCATTTT
CASSYGQGVQPQHF
>TRBJ2-3|.|.|13|TRBV29-1
TGCAGCGTTGAATTAGGAGTGGTTGACACGCAGTATTTT
CSVELGVVDTQYF
>TRBJ2-5|TRBD2|.|14|TRBV5-1
TGCGCCAGCAGCTTGGTCGGGGAGGGGGAGACCCAGTACTTC
CASSLVGEGETQYF
>TRBJ1-1|.|.|13|TRBV5-6
TGTGCCAGCAAGATAAGCCCGGACAGTTCGGCTTTCTTT
CASKISPDSSAFF
>TRBJ2-3|.|.|16|TRBV12-1
TGTGCCAGCAGTCCCTCCCGGGACATAAGCACAGATACGCAGTATTTT
CASSPSRDISTDTQYF
>TRBJ2-1|.|few|13|TRBV11-1
TGTGCCAGCATCCCCCCCGGGGGTTATGAGCAGTTCTTC
CASIPPGGYEQFF
>TRBJ1-1|.|.|13|TRBV6-4
TGTGCCAGCAGTGAAACCCTGAACACTGAAGCTTTCTTT
CASSETLNTEAFF